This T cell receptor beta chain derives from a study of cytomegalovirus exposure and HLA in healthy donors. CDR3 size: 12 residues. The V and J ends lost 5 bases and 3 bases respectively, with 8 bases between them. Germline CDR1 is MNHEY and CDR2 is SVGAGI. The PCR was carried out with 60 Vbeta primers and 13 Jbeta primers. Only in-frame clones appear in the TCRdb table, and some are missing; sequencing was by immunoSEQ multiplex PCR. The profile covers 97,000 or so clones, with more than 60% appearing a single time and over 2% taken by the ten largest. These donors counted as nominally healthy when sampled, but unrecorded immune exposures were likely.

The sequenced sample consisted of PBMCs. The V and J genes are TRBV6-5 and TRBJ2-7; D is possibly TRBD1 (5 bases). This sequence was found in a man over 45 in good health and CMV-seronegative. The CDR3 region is CASSPGHYEQYF. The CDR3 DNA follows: TGTGCCAGCAGTCCCGGACACTACGAGCAGTACTTC.